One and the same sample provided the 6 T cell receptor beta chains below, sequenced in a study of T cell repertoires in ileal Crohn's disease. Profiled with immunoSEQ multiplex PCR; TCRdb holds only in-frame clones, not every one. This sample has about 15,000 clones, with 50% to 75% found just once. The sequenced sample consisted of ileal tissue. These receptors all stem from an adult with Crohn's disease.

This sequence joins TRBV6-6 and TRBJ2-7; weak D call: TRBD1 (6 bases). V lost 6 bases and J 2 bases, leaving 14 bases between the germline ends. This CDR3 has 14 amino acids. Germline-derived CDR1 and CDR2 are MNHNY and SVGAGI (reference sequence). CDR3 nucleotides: TGTGCCAGCAGCCTGGACAGCCTCACCTACGAGCAGTACTTC. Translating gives CASSLDSLTYEQYF.

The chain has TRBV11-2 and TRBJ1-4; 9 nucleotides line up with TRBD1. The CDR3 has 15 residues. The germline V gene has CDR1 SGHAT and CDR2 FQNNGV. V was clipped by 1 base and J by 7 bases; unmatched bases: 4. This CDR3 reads CASSLGDRDAEKLFF. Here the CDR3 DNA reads TGTGCCAGCAGCTTAGGGGACAGGGATGCTGAAAAACTGTTTTTT.

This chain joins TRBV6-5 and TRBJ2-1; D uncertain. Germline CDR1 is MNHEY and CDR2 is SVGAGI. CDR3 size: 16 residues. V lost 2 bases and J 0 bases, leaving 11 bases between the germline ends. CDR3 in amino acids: CASSYRFQVSYNEQFF. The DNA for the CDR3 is TGTGCCAGCAGTTACAGGTTCCAGGTCTCCTACAATGAGCAGTTCTTC.

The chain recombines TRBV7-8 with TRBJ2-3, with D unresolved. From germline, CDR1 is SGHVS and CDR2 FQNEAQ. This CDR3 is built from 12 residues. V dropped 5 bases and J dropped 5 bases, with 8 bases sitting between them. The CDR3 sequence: CASSRLRDTQYF. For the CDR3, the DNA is TGTGCCAGCAGCCGCCTAAGAGATACGCAGTATTTT.

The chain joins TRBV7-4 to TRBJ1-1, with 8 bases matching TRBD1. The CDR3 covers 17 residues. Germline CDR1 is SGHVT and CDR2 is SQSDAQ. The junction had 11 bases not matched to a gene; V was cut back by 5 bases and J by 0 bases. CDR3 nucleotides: TGTGCCAGCAGCCAAGCCGGGACAGGATCCATGAACACTGAAGCTTTCTTT. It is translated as CASSQAGTGSMNTEAFF.

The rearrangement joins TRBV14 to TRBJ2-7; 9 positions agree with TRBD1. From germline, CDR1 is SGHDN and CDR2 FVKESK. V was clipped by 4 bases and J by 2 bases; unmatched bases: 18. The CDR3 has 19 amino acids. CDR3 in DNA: TGTGCCAGCAGCCGCCTGGGACAGGGAGGAGGCGGGATAGCCTACGAGCAGTACTTC. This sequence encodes CASSRLGQGGGGIAYEQYF.